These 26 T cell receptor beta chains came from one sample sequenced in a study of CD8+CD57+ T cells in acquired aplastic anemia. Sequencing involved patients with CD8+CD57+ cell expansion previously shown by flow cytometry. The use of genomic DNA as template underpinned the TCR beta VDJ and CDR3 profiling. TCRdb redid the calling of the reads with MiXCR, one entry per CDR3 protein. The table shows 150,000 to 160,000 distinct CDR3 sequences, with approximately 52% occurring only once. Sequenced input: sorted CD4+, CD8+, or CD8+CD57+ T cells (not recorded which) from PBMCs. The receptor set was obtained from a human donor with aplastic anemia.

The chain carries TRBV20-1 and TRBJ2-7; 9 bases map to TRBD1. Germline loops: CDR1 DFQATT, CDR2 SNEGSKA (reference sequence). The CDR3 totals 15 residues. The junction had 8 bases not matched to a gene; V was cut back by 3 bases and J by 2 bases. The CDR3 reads CSARGGGTGTYEQYF. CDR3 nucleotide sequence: TGCAGTGCTAGGGGGGGAGGGACAGGGACCTACGAGCAGTACTTC.

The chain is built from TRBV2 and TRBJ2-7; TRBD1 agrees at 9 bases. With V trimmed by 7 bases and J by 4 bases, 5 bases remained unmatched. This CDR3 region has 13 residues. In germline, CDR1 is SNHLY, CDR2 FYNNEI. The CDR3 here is CASTHRGQYEQYF. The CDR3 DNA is TGTGCCAGCACCCACAGGGGGCAGTACGAGCAGTACTTC.

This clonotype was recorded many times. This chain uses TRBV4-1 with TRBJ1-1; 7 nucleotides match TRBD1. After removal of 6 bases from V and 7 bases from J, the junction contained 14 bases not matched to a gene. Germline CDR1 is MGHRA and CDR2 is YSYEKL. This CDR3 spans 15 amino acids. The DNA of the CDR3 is TGCGCCAGCAGACACCGTTTAACAGGGGCAGGTGAAGCTTTCTTT. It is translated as CASRHRLTGAGEAFF.

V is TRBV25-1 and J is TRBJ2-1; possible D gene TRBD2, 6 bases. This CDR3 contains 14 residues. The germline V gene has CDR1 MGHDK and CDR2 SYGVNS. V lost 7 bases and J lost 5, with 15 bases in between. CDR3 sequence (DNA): TGTGCCAGCAATATGGCGGGACCCCACAATGAGCAGTTCTTC. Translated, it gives CASNMAGPHNEQFF.

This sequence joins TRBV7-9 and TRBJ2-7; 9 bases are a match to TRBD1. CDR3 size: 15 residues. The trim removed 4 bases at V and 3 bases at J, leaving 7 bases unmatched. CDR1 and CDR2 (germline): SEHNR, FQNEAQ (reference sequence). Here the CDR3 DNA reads TGTGCCAGCAGCTATGGGACAGGGTCGGGCTACGAGCAGTACTTC. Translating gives CASSYGTGSGYEQYF.

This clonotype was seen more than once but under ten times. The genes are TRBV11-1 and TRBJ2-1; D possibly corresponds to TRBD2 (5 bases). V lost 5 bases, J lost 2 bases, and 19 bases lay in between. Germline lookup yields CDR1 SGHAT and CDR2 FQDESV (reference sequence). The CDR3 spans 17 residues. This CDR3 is CASSPRTGSIPYNEQFF. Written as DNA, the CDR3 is TGTGCCAGCAGCCCCAGGACTGGTTCGATCCCCTACAATGAGCAGTTCTTC.

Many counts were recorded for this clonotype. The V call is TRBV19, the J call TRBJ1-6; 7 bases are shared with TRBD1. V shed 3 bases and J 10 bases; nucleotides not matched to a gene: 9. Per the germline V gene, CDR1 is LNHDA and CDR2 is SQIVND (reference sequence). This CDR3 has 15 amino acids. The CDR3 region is CASSISDRQGSPLHF. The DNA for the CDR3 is TGTGCCAGTAGTATCTCGGACAGGCAAGGCTCACCCCTCCACTTT.

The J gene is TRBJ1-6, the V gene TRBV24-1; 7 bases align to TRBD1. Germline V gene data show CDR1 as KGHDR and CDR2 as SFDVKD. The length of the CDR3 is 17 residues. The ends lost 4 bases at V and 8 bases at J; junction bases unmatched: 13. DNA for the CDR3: TGTGCCACCAGTGACAAAAGACCAGGACAGGCCCATTCACCCCTCCACTTT. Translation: CATSDKRPGQAHSPLHF.

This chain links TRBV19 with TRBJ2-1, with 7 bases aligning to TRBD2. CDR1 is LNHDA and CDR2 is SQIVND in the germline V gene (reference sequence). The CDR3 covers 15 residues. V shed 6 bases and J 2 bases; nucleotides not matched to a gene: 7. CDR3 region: CASSPGGGTYNEQFF. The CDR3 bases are TGTGCCAGTAGCCCTGGGGGGGGTACCTACAATGAGCAGTTCTTC.

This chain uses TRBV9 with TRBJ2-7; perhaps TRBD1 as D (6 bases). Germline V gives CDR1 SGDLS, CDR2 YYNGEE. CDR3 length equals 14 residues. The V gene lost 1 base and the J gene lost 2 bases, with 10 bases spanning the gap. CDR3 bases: TGTGCCAGCAGCGTAACGGACAGCCCCTACGAGCAGTACTTC. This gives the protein CASSVTDSPYEQYF.

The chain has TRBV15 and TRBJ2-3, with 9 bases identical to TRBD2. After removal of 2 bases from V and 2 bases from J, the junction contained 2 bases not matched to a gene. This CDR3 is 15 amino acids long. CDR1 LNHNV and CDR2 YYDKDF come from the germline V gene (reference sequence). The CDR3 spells CATSRRTSDTDTQYF. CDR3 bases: TGTGCCACCAGCAGAAGGACTAGCGACACAGATACGCAGTATTTT.

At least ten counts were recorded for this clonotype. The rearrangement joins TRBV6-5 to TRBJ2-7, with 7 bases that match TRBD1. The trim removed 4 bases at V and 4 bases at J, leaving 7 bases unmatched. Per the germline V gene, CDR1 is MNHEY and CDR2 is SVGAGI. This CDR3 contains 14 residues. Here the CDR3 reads CASSLTGVGYEQYF. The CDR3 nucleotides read TGTGCCAGCAGTTTAACAGGGGTCGGGTACGAGCAGTACTTC.

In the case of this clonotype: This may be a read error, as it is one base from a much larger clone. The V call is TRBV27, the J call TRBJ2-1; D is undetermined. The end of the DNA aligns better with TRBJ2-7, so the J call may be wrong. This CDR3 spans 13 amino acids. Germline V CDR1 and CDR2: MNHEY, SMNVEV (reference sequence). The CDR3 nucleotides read TGTGCCAGCAGTCCCCCTCTTGCCTACCAGCAGTACTTC. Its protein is CASSPPLAYQQYF.

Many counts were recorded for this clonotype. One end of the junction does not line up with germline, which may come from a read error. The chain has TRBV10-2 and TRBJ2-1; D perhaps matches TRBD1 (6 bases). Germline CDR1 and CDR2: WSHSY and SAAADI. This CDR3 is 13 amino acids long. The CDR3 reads CATSEGVYNEQFF. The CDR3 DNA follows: TGCGCCACCAGTGAGGGGGTATACAATGAGCAGTTCTTC.

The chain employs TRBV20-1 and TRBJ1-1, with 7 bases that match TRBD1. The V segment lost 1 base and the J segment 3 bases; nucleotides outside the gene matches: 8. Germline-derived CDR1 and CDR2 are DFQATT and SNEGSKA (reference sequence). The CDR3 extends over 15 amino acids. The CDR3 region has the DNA TGCAGTGCTAGAGGCTCCGACCAGGGGGACACTGAAGCTTTCTTT. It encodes CSARGSDQGDTEAFF.

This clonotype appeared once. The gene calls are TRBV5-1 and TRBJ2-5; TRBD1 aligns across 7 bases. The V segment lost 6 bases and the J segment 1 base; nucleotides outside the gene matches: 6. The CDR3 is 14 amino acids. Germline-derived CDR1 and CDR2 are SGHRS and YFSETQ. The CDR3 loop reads CASTKTGPQETQYF. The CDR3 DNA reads TGCGCCAGCACTAAGACAGGGCCCCAAGAGACCCAGTACTTC.

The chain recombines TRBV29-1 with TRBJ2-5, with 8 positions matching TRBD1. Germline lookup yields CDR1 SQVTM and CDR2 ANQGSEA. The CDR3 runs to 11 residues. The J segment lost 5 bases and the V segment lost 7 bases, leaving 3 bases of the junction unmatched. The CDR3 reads CSGWDRETQYF. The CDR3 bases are TGCAGCGGGTGGGACAGGGAGACCCAGTACTTC.

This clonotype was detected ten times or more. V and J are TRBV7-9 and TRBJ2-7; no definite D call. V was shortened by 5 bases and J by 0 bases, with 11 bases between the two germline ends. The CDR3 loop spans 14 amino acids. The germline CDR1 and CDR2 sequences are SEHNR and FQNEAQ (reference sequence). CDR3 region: CASSPHPSSYEQYF. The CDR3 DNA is TGTGCCAGCAGCCCCCATCCGAGCTCCTACGAGCAGTACTTC.

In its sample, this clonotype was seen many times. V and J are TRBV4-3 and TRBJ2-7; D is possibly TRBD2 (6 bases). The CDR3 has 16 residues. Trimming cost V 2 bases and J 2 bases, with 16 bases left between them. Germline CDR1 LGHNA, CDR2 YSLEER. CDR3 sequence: CASSQSPYREPYEQYF. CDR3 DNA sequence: TGCGCCAGCAGCCAATCCCCCTACCGGGAGCCCTACGAGCAGTACTTC.

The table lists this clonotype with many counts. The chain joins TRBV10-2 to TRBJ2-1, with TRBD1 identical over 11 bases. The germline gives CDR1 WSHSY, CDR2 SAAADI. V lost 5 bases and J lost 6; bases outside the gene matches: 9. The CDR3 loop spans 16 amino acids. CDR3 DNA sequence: TGCGCCAGCAGTCCCGGGCCGGGACAGGGGGTCAATGAGCAGTTCTTC. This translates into CASSPGPGQGVNEQFF.

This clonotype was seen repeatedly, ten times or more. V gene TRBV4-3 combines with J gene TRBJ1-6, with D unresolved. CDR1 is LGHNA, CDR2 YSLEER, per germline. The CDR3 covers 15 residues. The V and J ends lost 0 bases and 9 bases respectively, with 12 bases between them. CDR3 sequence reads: CASSQDRAAGSPLHF. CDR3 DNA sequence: TGCGCCAGCAGCCAAGACCGGGCGGCGGGTTCACCCCTCCACTTT.

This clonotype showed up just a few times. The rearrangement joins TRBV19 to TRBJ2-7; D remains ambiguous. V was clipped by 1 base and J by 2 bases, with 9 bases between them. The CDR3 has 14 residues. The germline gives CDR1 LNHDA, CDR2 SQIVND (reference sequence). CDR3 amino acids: CASSIGRQAYEQYF. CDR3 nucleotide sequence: TGTGCCAGTAGTATAGGACGCCAGGCCTACGAGCAGTACTTC. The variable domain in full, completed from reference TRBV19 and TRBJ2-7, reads DGGITQSPKYLFRKEGQNVTLSCEQNLNHDAMYWYRQDPGQGLRLIYYSQIVNDFQKGDIAEGYSVSREKKESFPLTVTSAQKNPTAFYLCASSIGRQAYEQYFGPGTRLTVT.

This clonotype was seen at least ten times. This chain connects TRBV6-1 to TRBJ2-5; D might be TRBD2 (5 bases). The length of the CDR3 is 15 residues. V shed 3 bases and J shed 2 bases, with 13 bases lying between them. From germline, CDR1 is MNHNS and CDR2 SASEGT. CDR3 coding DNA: TGTGCCAGCAGTGAGGGGAGCGTGCTGCAAGAGACCCAGTACTTC. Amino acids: CASSEGSVLQETQYF.

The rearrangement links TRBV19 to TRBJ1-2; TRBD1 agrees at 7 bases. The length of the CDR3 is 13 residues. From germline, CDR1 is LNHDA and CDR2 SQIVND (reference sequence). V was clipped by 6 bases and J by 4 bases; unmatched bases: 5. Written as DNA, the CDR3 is TGTGCCAGTAGGGCGACAGGGCCCTATGGCTACACCTTC. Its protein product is CASRATGPYGYTF.

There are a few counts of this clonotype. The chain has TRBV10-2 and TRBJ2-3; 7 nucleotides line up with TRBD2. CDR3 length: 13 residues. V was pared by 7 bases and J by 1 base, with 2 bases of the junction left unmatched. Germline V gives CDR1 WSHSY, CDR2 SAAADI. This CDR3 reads CASKGGGTDTQYF. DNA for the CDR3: TGCGCCAGCAAGGGAGGGGGCACAGATACGCAGTATTTT.

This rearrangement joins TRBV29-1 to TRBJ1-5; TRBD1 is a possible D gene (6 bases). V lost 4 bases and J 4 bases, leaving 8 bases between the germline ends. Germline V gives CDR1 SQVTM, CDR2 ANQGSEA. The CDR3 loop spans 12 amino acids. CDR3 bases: TGCAGCGTTGCAGGGGCGAATCAGCCCCAGCATTTT. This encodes CSVAGANQPQHF.